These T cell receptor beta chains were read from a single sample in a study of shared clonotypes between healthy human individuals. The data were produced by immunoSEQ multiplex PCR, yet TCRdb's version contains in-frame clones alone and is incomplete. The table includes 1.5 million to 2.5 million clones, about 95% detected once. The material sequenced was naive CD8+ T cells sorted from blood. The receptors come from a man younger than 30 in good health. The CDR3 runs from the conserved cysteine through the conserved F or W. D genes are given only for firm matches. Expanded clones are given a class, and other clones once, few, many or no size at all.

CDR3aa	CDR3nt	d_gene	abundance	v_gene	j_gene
CASSPSWGGVRYEQYF	TGTGCCAGCAGTCCCTCCTGGGGAGGCGTTCGCTACGAGCAGTACTTC	-	-	TRBV27	TRBJ2-7
CASSLWGGSNQPQHF	TGTGCCAGCAGTTTATGGGGGGGTAGCAATCAGCCCCAGCATTTT	-	-	TRBV28	TRBJ1-5
CASSDSPGTSSPPHTGELFF	TGTGCCAGCAGTGACTCCCCCGGGACTAGTTCCCCTCCCCACACCGGGGAGCTGTTTTTT	TRBD2	-	TRBV6-4	TRBJ2-2
CASSLAGGTDTQYF	TGTGCCAGCAGTTTAGCGGGGGGCACAGATACGCAGTATTTT	TRBD2	-	TRBV27	TRBJ2-3
CASSLSATGVPEQYF	TGTGCCAGCAGTTTATCGGCGACAGGGGTACCCGAGCAGTACTTC	TRBD1	once	TRBV27	TRBJ2-7
CASSPARGEGYGYTF	TGTGCCAGCAGCCCTGCACGAGGGGAGGGCTATGGCTACACCTTC	-	-	TRBV7-2	TRBJ1-2
CASSALGTSAIYEQYF	TGTGCCAGCAGCGCCCTGGGGACTAGCGCAATCTACGAGCAGTACTTC	TRBD2	-	TRBV9	TRBJ2-7
CASSVGVAGELFF	TGTGCCAGCAGCGTAGGAGTGGCCGGGGAGCTGTTTTTT	-	-	TRBV9	TRBJ2-2
CASSLAEGTSTDTQYF	TGTGCCAGCAGTTTGGCAGAAGGAACTAGCACAGATACGCAGTATTTT	-	once	TRBV28	TRBJ2-3
CASSEGQIDNQPQHF	TGCGCCAGCAGTGAGGGGCAGATAGACAATCAGCCCCAGCATTTT	-	-	TRBV10-2	TRBJ1-5
CASSVASSYEQYF	TGTGCCAGCAGCGTAGCTTCTTCCTACGAGCAGTACTTC	-	-	TRBV9	TRBJ2-7
CASSLALAGVVYEQYF	TGTGCCAGCAGCTTGGCGCTAGCGGGAGTAGTCTACGAGCAGTACTTC	TRBD2	-	TRBV5-6	TRBJ2-7
CAISDSGAGELFF	TGTGCCATCAGTGATTCGGGGGCCGGGGAGCTGTTTTTT	-	-	TRBV10-3	TRBJ2-2
CASSPGLVTYEQYF	TGTGCCAGCAGCCCGGGCCTTGTGACCTACGAGCAGTACTTC	-	-	TRBV11-2	TRBJ2-7
CASSYDGGLEQYF	TGTGCCAGCAGCTACGACGGGGGACTCGAGCAGTACTTC	-	once	TRBV5-8	TRBJ2-7
CASSLVSFYNEQFF	TGTGCCAGCAGCTTAGTAAGTTTTTACAATGAGCAGTTCTTC	-	-	TRBV7-8	TRBJ2-1
CASSPSRQGTSTDTQYF	TGCGCCAGCAGCCCCAGTCGACAGGGAACTAGCACAGATACGCAGTATTTT	TRBD1	-	TRBV4-3	TRBJ2-3
CASSQEGKGIHNEQFF	TGCGCCAGCAGCCAAGAGGGGAAGGGGATACACAATGAGCAGTTCTTC	-	-	TRBV4-1	TRBJ2-1
CASSQGPDSNYGYTF	TGTGCCAGCAGCCAGGGACCGGACTCAAACTATGGCTACACCTTC	-	-	TRBV14	TRBJ1-2
CASSFGTGKETQYF	TGTGCCAGCAGCTTCGGGACAGGGAAAGAGACCCAGTACTTC	TRBD1	-	TRBV5-6	TRBJ2-5